This T cell receptor (beta chain) derives from a study of identical twins. General observations from the study: Twin pairs' shared out-of-frame alpha sequences were enriched in low generation probability. Invariant MAIT and iNKT cells could partly confound zero-insertion analyses.

This CDR3 comprises 13 residues. The V end was cut by 4 bases, the J end by 5 bases, with 11 bases between. The germline gives CDR1 SGHAT, CDR2 FQNNGV. A universal primer site was incorporated via template switching, and the cDNA contained unique molecular identifiers. TCRdb reprocessed the 5' RACE reads with MiXCR, giving one entry per CDR3 protein. This sample has about 390,000 distinct CDR3 sequences, with roughly 10% found just once. Many counts were recorded for this clonotype. Its matching antigen is unknown. Healthy Caucasians, and only they, were the donors. The specimen sequenced was naive T cells sorted from blood. The sequence was obtained from a woman aged 50 to 65 in good health. The chain couples TRBV11-2 to TRBJ2-5, with D hard to call. In nucleotides, the CDR3 is TGTGCCAGCAGCTCATCAGTGTGGGAGACCCAGTACTTC. It is translated as CASSSSVWETQYF.